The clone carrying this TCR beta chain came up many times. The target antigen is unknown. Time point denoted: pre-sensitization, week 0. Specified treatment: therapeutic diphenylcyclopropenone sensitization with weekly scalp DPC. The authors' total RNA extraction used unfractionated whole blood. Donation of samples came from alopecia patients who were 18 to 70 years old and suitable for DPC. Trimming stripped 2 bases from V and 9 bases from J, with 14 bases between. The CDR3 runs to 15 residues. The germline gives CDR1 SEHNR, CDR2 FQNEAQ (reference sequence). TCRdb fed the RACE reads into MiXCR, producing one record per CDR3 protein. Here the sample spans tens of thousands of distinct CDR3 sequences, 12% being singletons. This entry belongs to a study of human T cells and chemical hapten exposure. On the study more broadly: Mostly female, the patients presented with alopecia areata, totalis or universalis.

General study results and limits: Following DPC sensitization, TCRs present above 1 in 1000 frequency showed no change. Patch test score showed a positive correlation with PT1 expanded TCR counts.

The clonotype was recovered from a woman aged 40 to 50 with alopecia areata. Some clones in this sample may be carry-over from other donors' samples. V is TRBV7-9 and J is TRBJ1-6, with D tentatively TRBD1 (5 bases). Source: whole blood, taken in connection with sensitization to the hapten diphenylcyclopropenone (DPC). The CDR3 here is CASSLSDLGGSPLHF. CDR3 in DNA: TGTGCCAGCAGCTTAAGTGACCTGGGGGGTTCACCCCTCCACTTT.